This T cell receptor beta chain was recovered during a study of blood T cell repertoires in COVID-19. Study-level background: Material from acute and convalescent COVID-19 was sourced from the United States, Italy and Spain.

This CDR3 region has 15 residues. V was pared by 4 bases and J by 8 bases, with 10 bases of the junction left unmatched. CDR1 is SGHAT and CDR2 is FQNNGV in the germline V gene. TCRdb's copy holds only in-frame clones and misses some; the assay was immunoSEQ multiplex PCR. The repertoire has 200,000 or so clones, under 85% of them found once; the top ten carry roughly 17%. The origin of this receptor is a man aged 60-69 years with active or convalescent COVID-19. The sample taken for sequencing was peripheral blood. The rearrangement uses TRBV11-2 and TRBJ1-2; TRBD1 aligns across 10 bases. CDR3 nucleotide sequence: TGTGCCAGCAGCTCACAGGGACAGGGGTCGGGAGGCTACACCTTC. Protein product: CASSSQGQGSGGYTF. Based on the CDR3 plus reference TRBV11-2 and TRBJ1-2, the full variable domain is EAGVAQSPRYKIIEKRQSVAFWCNPISGHATLYWYQQILGQGPKLLIQFQNNGVVDDSQLPKDRFSAERLKGVDSTLKIQPAKLEDSAVYLCASSSQGQGSGGYTFGSGTRLTVV.